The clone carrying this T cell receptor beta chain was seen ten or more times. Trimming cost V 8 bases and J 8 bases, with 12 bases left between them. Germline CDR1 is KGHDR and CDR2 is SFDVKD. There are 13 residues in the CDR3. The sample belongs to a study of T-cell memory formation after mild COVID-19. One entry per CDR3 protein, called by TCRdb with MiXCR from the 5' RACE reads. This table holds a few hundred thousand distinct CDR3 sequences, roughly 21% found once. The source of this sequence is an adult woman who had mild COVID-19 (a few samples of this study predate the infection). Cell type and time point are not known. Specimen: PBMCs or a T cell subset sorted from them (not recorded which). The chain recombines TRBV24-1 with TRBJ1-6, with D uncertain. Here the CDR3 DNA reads TGTGCCACCATGGCAGGCCTCGATTCACCCCTCCACTTT. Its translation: CATMAGLDSPLHF.